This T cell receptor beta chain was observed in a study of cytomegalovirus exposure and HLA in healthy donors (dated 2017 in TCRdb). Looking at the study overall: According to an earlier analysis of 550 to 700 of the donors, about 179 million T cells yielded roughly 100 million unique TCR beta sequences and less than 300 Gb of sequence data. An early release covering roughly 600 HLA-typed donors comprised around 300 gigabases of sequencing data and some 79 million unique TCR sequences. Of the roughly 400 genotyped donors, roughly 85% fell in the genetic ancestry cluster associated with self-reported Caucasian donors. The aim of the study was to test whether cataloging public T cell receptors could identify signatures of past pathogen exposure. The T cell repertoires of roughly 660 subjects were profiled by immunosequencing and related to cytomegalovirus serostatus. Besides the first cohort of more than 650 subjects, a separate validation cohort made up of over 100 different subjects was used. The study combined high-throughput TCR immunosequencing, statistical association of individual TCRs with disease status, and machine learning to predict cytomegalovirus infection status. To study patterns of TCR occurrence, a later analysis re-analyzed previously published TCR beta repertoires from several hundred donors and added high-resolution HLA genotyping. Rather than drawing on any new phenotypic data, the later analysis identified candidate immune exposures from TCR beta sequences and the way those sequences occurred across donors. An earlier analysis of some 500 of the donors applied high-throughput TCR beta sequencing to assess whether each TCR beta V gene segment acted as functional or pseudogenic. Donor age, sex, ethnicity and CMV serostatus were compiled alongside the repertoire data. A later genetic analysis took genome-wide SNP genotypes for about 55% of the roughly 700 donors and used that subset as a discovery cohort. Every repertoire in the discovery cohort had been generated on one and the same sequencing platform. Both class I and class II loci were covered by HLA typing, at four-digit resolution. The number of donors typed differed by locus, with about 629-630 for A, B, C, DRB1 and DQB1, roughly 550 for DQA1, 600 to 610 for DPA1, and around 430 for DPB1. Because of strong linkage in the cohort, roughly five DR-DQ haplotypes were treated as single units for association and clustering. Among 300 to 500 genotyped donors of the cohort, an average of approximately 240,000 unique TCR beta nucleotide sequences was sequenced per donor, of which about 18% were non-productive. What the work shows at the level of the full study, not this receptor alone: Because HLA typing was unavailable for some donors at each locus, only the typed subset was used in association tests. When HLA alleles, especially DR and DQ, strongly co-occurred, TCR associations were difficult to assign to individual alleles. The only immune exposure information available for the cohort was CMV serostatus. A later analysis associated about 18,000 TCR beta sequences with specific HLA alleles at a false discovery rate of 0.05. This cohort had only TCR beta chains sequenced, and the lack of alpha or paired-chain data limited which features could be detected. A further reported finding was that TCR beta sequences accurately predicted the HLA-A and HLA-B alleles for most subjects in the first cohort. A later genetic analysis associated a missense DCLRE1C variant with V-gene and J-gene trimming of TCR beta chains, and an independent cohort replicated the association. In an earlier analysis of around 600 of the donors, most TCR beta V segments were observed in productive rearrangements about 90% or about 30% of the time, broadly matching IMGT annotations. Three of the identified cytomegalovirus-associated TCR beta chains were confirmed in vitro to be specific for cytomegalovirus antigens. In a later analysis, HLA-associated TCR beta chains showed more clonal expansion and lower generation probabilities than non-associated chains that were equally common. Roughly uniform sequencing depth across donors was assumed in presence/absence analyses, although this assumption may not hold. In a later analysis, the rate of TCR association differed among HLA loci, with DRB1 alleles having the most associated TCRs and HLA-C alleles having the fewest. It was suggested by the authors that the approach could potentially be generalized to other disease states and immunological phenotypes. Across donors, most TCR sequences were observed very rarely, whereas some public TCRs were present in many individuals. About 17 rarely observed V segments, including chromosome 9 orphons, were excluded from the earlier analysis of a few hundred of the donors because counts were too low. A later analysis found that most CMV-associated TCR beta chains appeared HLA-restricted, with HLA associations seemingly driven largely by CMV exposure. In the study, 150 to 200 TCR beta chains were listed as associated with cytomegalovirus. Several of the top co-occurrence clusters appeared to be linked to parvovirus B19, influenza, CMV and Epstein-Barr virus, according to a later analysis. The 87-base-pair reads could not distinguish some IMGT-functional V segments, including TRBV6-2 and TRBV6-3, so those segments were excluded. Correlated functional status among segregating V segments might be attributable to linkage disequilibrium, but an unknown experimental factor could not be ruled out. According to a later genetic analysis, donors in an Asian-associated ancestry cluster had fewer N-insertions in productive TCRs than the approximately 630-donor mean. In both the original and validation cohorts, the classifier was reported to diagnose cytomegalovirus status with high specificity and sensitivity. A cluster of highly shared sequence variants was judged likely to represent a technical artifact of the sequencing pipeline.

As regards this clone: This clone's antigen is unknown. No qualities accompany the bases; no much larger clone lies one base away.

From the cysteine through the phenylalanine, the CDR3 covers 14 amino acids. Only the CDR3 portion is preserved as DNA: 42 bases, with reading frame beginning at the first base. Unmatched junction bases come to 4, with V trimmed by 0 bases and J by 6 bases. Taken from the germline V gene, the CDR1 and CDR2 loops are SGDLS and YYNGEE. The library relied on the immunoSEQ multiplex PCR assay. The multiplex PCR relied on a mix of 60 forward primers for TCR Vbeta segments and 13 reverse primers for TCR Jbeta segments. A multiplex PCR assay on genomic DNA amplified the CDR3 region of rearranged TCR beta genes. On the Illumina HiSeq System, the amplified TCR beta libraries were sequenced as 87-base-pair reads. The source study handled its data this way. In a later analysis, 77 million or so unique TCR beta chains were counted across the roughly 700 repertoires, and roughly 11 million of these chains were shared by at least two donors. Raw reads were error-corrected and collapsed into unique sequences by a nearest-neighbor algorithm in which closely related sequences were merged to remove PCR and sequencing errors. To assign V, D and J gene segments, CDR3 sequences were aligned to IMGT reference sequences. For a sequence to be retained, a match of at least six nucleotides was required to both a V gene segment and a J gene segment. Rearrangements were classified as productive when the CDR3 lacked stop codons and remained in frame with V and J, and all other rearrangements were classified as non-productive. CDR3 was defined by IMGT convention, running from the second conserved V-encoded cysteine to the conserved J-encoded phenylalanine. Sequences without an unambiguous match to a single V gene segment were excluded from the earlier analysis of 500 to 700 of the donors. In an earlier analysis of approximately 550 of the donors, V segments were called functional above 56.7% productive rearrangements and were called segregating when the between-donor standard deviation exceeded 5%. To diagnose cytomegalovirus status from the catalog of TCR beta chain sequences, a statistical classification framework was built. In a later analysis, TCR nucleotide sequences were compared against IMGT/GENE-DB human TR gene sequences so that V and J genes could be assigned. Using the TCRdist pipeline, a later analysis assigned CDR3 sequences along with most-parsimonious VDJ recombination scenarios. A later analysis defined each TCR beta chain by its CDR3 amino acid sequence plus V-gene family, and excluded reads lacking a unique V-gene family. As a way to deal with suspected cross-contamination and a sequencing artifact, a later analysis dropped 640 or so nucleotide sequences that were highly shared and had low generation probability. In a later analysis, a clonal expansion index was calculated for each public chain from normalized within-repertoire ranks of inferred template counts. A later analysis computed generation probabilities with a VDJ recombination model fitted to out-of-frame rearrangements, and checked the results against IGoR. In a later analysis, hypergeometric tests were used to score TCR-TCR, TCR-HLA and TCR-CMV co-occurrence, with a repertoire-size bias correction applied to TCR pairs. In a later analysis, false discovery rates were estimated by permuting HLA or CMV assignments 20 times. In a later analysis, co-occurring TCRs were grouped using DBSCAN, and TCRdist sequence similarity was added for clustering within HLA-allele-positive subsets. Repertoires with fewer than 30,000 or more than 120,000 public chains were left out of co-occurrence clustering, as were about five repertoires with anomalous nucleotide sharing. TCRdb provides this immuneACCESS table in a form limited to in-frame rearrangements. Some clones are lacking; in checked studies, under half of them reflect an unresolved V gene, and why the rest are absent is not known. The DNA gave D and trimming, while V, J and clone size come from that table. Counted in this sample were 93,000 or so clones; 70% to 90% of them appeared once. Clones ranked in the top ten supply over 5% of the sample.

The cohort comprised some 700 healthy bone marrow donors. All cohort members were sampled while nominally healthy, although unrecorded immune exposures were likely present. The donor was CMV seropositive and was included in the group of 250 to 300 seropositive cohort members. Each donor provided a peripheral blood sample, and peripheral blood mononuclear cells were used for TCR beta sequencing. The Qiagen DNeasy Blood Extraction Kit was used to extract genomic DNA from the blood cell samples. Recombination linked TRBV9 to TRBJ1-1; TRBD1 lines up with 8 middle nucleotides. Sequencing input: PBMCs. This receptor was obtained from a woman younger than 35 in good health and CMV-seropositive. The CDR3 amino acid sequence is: CASSVASRGPEAFF. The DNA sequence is TGTGCCAGCAGCGTAGCGTCCAGGGGGCCTGAAGCTTTCTTT.